The T cell receptor beta chain under discussion was sequenced for a study of T cell repertoires in cytomegalovirus infection. Study details: In public TCR beta signatures, there were indications of both CMV infection and matching HLA type. The study, taken as a whole, reports: It was HLA-C-restricted CMV-specific TCR beta clonotypes that dominated the response ex vivo. Of the TCR beta families, the public ones yielded a cumulative frequency that identified carriers of CMV plus the relevant HLA.

This clonotype came up many times. Its antigen remains unknown. TCRdb used MiXCR to reprocess the reads, holding one entry per CDR3 protein. The repertoire holds under 350,000 distinct CDR3 sequences, with roughly a tenth as singletons. This CDR3 has 14 amino acids. J gave up 0 bases and V 5 bases, and 1 base lay outside the gene matches. Germline-derived CDR1 and CDR2 are LNHDA and SQIVND (reference sequence). The sequence came from a human donor in good health (CMV status not recorded). Some clones in this sample may be carry-over from other donors' samples. The genes are TRBV19 and TRBJ2-1; 7 bases line up with TRBD1. Sequenced sample: PBMCs. The CDR3 is CASSYRGSYNEQFF. CDR3 in DNA: TGTGCCAGTAGTTACAGGGGCTCCTACAATGAGCAGTTCTTC.